This T cell receptor beta chain was observed in a study of Ad26.COV2.S vaccination and SARS-CoV-2 variants (dated by TCRdb to 2020 to 2022). Background on the whole study: Vaccine-arm donors were drawn from COV1001, a multicentre, randomized, double-blind, placebo-controlled phase I-IIa trial of Ad26.COV2.S in healthy adults. Dosing of Ad26.COV2.S was intramuscular, at either 5x10^10 or 1x10^11 viral particles, delivered as one shot or as two shots spaced 56 days apart. TCRbeta repertoire sequencing served as the tool for gauging how specific and how broad the SARS-CoV-2-reactive T cell receptors were following Ad26.COV2.S vaccination. The TCR-sequenced set comprised around 30 samples: 19 Ad26.COV2.S vaccine recipients, 5 placebo recipients and 8 SARS-CoV-2 convalescent individuals. Participants in the trial were split at random into five groups of five each, receiving low-dose or high-dose Ad26.COV2.S once or twice, or else placebo on both occasions. Investigators did not know the trial group allocation while performing experiments and assessing outcomes. Summary of the overall study and its limitations: Spike-specific TCR breadth was higher in Ad26.COV2.S recipients than in placebo recipients (P = 0.0014). Vaccine and placebo recipients had comparable non-spike TCR breadth, which fits with the vaccine containing only spike. Substantial breadth of spike-specific CD8+ and CD4+ T cell responses was reported after vaccination. The authors noted that total T cell responses may have been underestimated by the TCR breadth and depth analyses. The study was not powered for comparison of responses between vaccine doses or regimens.

The immunoSEQ Assay was used to sequence TCRbeta CDR3 regions. After extraction, genomic DNA underwent amplification by bias-controlled multiplex PCR, followed by high-throughput sequencing. As for the authors' bioinformatics: To quantify the absolute abundance of every unique TCRbeta CDR3 region, sequences were collapsed and filtered. Usable DNA was measured by amplifying reference genes present in all nucleated cells, and TCRbeta template counts were normalized to that usable DNA to estimate T cell fraction. Repertoire TCRs were annotated as SARS-CoV-2-specific when V gene, CDR3 amino acid sequence and J gene were exactly matched to a known reactive TCR set. The reference SARS-CoV-2 TCR set came from MIRA and was filtered for enrichment in COVID-19-positive ImmuneCODE repertoires, removing public or cross-reactive TCRs. Using the MIRA antigens, annotated TCRs were further analysed by specific ORF or by position within an ORF. Breadth was defined as the number of annotated unique rearrangements divided by the total number of unique productive rearrangements, and depth was defined as the summed frequency of the annotated unique rearrangements. Two-sided Wilcoxon rank-sum tests were used to compare TCR breadth between groups. Not all clones reach the TCRdb copy of this immuneACCESS table, which keeps in-frame sequences only. Checked studies attribute under half of the gap to unresolved V genes and leave the rest unexplained. From that table come the V and J calls and clone size; the DNA was used to work out D and trimming. Here the sample has around 300,000 clones; 88% occur a single time. Of the sample, roughly 6% falls within the top ten clones.

Measured from the cysteine to the phenylalanine, the CDR3 is 13 residues long. Only the CDR3 DNA is retained, 39 bases long and in frame from the first base. Based on the germline V gene, the CDR1 and CDR2 sequences are LGHNA and YSLEER. Between the V and J ends, shortened by 0 bases and 6 bases respectively, the junction contains 9 bases. The meaning of the sample's treatment or condition label: 15 to 20 received Ad26.COV2.S at low or high dose, single or two shots; roughly five received placebo; per-sample allocation not given. For vaccine and placebo recipients, the sequenced repertoires came from samples collected on day 63 after the first injection. Cohort 1b enrolled 20 to 30 adults aged 18-55 years at a single site in Boston, USA, between 29 July and 7 August 2020. Ad26.COV2.S was a replication-incompetent adenovirus type 26 vector that expressed a prefusion-stabilized SARS-CoV-2 spike protein derived from the original Wuhan strain.

Of note for this clone: This clone's antigen is unknown. No per-base quality is available; no much larger clone lies one base away.

The TCR was taken from a person between 18 and 65 years old who received the Ad26.COV2.S COVID-19 vaccine or a placebo. Recombination joined TRBV4-3 with TRBJ2-7; the D segment cannot be called with confidence. The sample in question was peripheral blood, obtained in a trial of Ad26.COV2.S vaccine versus placebo. The CDR3 loop reads CASSQEVKSEQYF. The bases are TGCGCCAGCAGCCAAGAGGTAAAAAGCGAGCAGTACTTC.